Sequencing of this T cell receptor (beta chain) was carried out in a study of Graves' ophthalmopathy and Graves' hyperthyroidism. RNA transcripts were the template, and TCR beta CDR3 regions were amplified from them. HTBI primers were employed in first-round RT-PCR, then a second-round multiplex PCR followed. TCRdb re-analysed the multiplex PCR reads in MiXCR, keeping a single row per CDR3 protein. The data contain 600,000 to 700,000 distinct CDR3 sequences, about 41% of them seen just once; the ten biggest clones take up more than 2.5%. Per the germline V gene, CDR1 is SGHTA and CDR2 is FQGNSA. The V gene lost 5 bases and the J gene lost 0 bases, with 14 bases spanning the gap. CDR3 length: 17 amino acids. Study conclusions and caveats: Most expanded clonotypes from thyroid (those above 0.001 frequency) were also found in blood. Sensitivity of around 70% and specificity of less than 85% were achieved by the model that predicted ophthalmopathy progression.

About this clonotype: Its antigen remains unknown.

The source is an adult man with Graves' ophthalmopathy. The chain joins TRBV7-2 to TRBJ2-6; perhaps D is TRBD1 or TRBD2 (5 bases each). The sequencing sample was made of peripheral blood. CDR3 residues: CASSPQGPSSGANVLTF. Here the CDR3 DNA reads TGTGCCAGCAGCCCCCAGGGACCCAGCTCTGGGGCCAACGTCCTGACTTTC.